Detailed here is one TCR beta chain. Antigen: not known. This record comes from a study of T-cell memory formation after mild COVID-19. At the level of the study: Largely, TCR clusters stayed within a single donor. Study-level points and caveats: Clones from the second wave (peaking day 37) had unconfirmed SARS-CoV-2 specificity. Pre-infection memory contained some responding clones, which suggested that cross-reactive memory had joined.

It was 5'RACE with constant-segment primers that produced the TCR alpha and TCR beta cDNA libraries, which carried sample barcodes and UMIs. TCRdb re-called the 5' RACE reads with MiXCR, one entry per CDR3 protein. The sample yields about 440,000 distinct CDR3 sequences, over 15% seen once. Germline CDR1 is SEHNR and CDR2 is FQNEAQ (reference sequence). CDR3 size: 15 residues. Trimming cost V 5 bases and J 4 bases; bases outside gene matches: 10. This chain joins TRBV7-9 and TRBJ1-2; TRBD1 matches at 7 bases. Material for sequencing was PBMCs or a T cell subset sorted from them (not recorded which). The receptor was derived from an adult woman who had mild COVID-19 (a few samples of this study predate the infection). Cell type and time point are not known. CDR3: CASSPRQGPGYGYTF. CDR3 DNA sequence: TGTGCCAGCAGCCCCCGACAGGGCCCGGGCTATGGCTACACCTTC.